This T cell receptor (beta chain) emerged from a study of OX40 agonist ivuxolimab in advanced cancers. The germline V gene encodes CDR1 MDHEN and CDR2 SYDVKM. The CDR3 runs 15 residues. V lost 7 bases, J lost 7 bases, and 23 bases lay in between. The data were produced by immunoSEQ multiplex PCR, yet TCRdb's version contains in-frame clones alone and is incomplete. Among over 65,000 clones, 90% were seen once, and the ten largest hold about 1.8%. This TCR was recovered from an adult with an advanced solid tumor such as melanoma, head and neck, liver or kidney cancer. The chain carries TRBV28 and TRBJ2-7, with D possibly called TRBD1 or TRBD2 (6 bases each). Source: CD4+ or CD8+ T cells sorted from blood, taken in a trial of the OX40 agonist ivuxolimab. The CDR3 sequence is CASTSPGAGAGEQYF. CDR3 bases: TGTGCCAGCACATCTCCCGGGGCAGGGGCGGGGGAGCAGTACTTC.